This T cell receptor beta chain stems from a study of cytomegalovirus exposure and HLA in healthy donors. PCR involved 60 Vbeta and 13 Jbeta primers. Repertoires were generated with immunoSEQ multiplex PCR, while TCRdb's copy carries only in-frame clones and drops some. This sample carries 100,000 or so clones, more than 60% of them seen once, and the ten largest clones take 2.1%. This sequence originates from a man in his thirties or forties in good health and CMV-seronegative. The sample taken for sequencing was PBMCs.

The CDR3: CASSPSTGDGQPQHF. In DNA form, the CDR3 reads TGTGCCAGCAGCCCATCGACAGGGGATGGACAGCCCCAGCATTTT. J is TRBJ1-5 and V is TRBV7-2; 8 bases match TRBD1. This CDR3 spans 15 amino acids. The V and J ends lost 5 bases and 7 bases, in that order; junction bases with no gene match: 10. Germline V gene sequence: CDR1 SGHTA, CDR2 FQGNSA.